Presented here are 20 T cell receptor beta chains from one specimen sequenced in a study of post-analysis software for immune sequencing data (dated by TCRdb to about 2015). These TCRs are of unknown antigen specificity. Libraries were constructed by PCR. Instrument used: Illumina HiSeq 2500. To reduce PCR and sequencing biases, unique molecular identifiers were incorporated into the TCR beta cDNA libraries. TCRdb's own reprocessing of the public reads used fastp at Q25 and MiXCR and kept productive beta chains. Each entry is one CDR3 protein sequence, shown with its most common DNA and genes. Within this sample are 650,000 to 900,000 distinct CDR3 sequences, with just over 45% of them counted one time only. 4.9% of the sample rests with the top ten. General conclusions and limits of the study: Patients showed significantly higher frequencies than controls for 4 or 5 TRBV segments, among them TRBV5-6, TRBV5-1 and TRBV20-1.

Sequenced: blood. The source is a girl aged 10-17 years with multiple sclerosis.

This clonotype was detected a few times. CDR3 in DNA: TGCGCCAGCAGCTGGGGGGACAGCAACTATGGCTACACCTTC. Its protein is CASSWGDSNYGYTF. This chain connects TRBV5-1 to TRBJ1-2, with 7 bases that match TRBD1. In germline, CDR1 is SGHRS, CDR2 YFSETQ. V shed 3 bases and J 2 bases; nucleotides not matched to a gene: 4. The CDR3 has 14 amino acids.

The chain joins TRBV12-3 or TRBV12-4 to TRBJ2-5, with D possibly TRBD2 on 6 matching bases. The J call may be incorrect, as the DNA end agrees better with TRBJ2-4. The length of the CDR3 is 17 residues. The CDR3 DNA sequence: TGTGCCAGCAGTTTAGTGTCGGGGGATAGCCGGGGAAACATTCAGTACTTC. The encoded protein is CASSLVSGDSRGNIQYF.

This clonotype occurred a few times. The chain carries TRBV29-1 and TRBJ2-1, with D perhaps TRBD2 (5 bases). The germline V gene has CDR1 SQVTM and CDR2 ANQGSEA. This CDR3 comprises 17 residues. Trimming left V 3 bases short and J 0 bases short, with 18 bases between. CDR3 sequence: CSVDTDWRQISYNEQFF. CDR3 coding DNA: TGCAGCGTTGATACGGACTGGCGCCAGATCTCCTACAATGAGCAGTTCTTC.

This clonotype has more than one count but fewer than ten. This chain connects TRBV5-5 to TRBJ1-5, with D unresolved. Germline loops: CDR1 SGHKS, CDR2 YYEKEE (reference sequence). V dropped 2 bases and J dropped 4 bases, with 13 bases sitting between them. The CDR3 spans 15 residues. CDR3 in DNA: TGTGCCAGCAGCTTTCAGGCAGATGCTAATCAGCCCCAGCATTTT. It specifies CASSFQADANQPQHF.

V gene TRBV4-1 combines with J gene TRBJ2-7; the D gene is possibly TRBD2 (5 bases). From germline, CDR1 is MGHRA and CDR2 YSYEKL. The CDR3 totals 15 residues. V was trimmed by 0 bases and J by 7 bases, leaving 16 bases between them. This chain's CDR3 is CASSQDEAAEGEQYF. The CDR3 nucleotides are TGCGCCAGCAGCCAAGATGAAGCGGCTGAAGGGGAGCAGTACTTC.

This sequence joins TRBV5-1 and TRBJ2-3; weak D call: TRBD1 (6 bases). Germline lookup yields CDR1 SGHRS and CDR2 YFSETQ. Trimming removed 0 bases at V and 2 bases at J, with 13 bases between. This CDR3 contains 16 residues. CDR3: CASSLALTGLTDTQYF. The CDR3 coding sequence is TGCGCCAGCAGCTTGGCCCTGACAGGTCTCACAGATACGCAGTATTTT. Together with reference TRBV5-1 and TRBJ2-3, the CDR3 gives the full variable domain: KAGVTQTPRYLIKTRGQQVTLSCSPISGHRSVSWYQQTPGQGLQFLFEYFSETQRNKGNFPGRFSGRQFSNSRSEMNVSTLELGDSALYLCASSLALTGLTDTQYFGPGTRLTVL.

This clonotype was detected only a few times. The chain employs TRBV9 and TRBJ1-2; D possibly corresponds to TRBD1 (5 bases). CDR3 length: 16 amino acids. With 0 bases removed from V and 4 bases from J, the gap between germline ends came to 16 bases. The germline gives CDR1 SGDLS, CDR2 YYNGEE. The CDR3 DNA reads TGTGCCAGCAGCGTAGGGCCCGGGGCCGAGTTCTATGGCTACACCTTC. Its protein product is CASSVGPGAEFYGYTF.

The chain couples TRBV3-1 to TRBJ2-1, with a weak D call TRBD1 (5 bases). This CDR3 spans 17 amino acids. Between the trimmed V and J ends, which lost 7 bases and 5 bases, there was a span of 24 bases. The germline gives CDR1 LGHDT, CDR2 YNNKEL (reference sequence). CDR3 amino acids: CASTQGPFGLGNNEQFF. The CDR3 nucleotides read TGTGCCAGCACCCAGGGTCCGTTCGGCTTGGGCAACAATGAGCAGTTCTTC.

This clonotype was counted between two and nine times. J is TRBJ1-1 and V is TRBV28; D is perhaps TRBD1 (5 bases). Germline CDR1 is MDHEN and CDR2 is SYDVKM. Trimming removed 6 bases from V and 6 bases from J, with 14 bases in between. The CDR3 is 13 amino acids. The CDR3 DNA is TGTGCCAGCAGACTCCCCGGGGACGCTGAAGCTTTCTTT. The encoded protein is CASRLPGDAEAFF.

In this sample, this clonotype turned up a few times. Written as DNA, the CDR3 is TGTGCCAGCAGTCTCGGGGCCGGGGGAGGGACAGATACGCAGTATTTT. It codes for CASSLGAGGGTDTQYF. The V call is TRBV12-3 or TRBV12-4, the J call TRBJ2-3, with 7 bases matching TRBD2. This CDR3 has 16 residues. The junction had 11 bases not matched to a gene; V was cut back by 5 bases and J by 3 bases.

This clonotype was picked up one time. V is TRBV27 and J is TRBJ2-7; 8 nucleotides match TRBD1. The CDR3 has 13 amino acids. Looked up from germline, CDR1 is MNHEY and CDR2 is SMNVEV (reference sequence). The ends lost 5 bases at V and 4 bases at J; junction bases unmatched: 4. In DNA form, the CDR3 reads TGTGCCAGCAGTATAAACAGGGGGTACGAGCAGTACTTC. Its protein product is CASSINRGYEQYF.

Points on this clonotype: The junction departs from germline at one end; a sequencing error may be responsible. This rearrangement joins TRBV6-1 to TRBJ2-6, with D maybe TRBD1 (5 bases). The length of the CDR3 is 16 residues. CDR1 MNHNS and CDR2 SASEGT come from the germline V gene. The CDR3 protein is CASSEASLSGANALTF. As DNA, the CDR3 is TGTGCCAGCAGTGAAGCCTCTCTCTCTGGGGCCAACGCCCTGACTTTC.

V is TRBV20-1 and J is TRBJ2-7, with a weak D call TRBD2 (6 bases). Germline lookup yields CDR1 DFQATT and CDR2 SNEGSKA (reference sequence). Trimming left V 6 bases short and J 2 bases short, with 20 bases between. This CDR3 has 15 amino acids. Here the CDR3 reads CSAVERSGEPYEQYF. Written as DNA, the CDR3 is TGCAGTGCCGTAGAGCGTAGCGGTGAACCCTACGAGCAGTACTTC.

This chain joins TRBV6-4 and TRBJ2-2, with no clear D. The V gene's germline CDR1 is MRHNA and CDR2 SNTAGT. CDR3 length equals 13 residues. V lost 3 bases and J 0 bases, leaving 2 bases between the germline ends. Here the CDR3 DNA reads TGTGCCAGCAGTGAAGCGAACACCGGGGAGCTGTTTTTT. Its translation is CASSEANTGELFF.

The chain uses TRBV5-1 and TRBJ2-1, with D possibly being TRBD2 (6 bases). The tail of the sequence fits TRBJ2-7 better, so the J call may be wrong. This CDR3 is 15 amino acids long. Germline CDR1 reads SGHRS; CDR2 reads YFSETQ. The CDR3, as DNA: TGCGCCAGCAGCCCACTAGCCTCACTCTACAATGAGCAGTACTTC. Its translation: CASSPLASLYNEQYF.

The chain is built from TRBV6-1 and TRBJ2-5; D remains ambiguous. The V gene's germline CDR1 is MNHNS and CDR2 SASEGT. This CDR3 is built from 15 residues. Trimming stripped 1 base from V and 1 base from J, with 10 bases between. The CDR3 DNA reads TGTGCCAGCAGTGAAGGCCCCGGCCGCCAAGAGACCCAGTACTTC. Protein: CASSEGPGRQETQYF.

This chain uses TRBV29-1 with TRBJ1-2; tentative D call: TRBD1 (6 bases). The CDR3 covers 11 residues. Germline CDR1 and CDR2: SQVTM and ANQGSEA. V lost 5 bases, J lost 4 bases, and 8 bases lay in between. The CDR3 region is CSVNRAYGYTF. In nucleotides, the CDR3 is TGCAGCGTTAACAGGGCCTATGGCTACACCTTC.

J is TRBJ2-7 and V is TRBV7-9; tentatively, D is TRBD1 (6 bases). This CDR3 region has 13 residues. The germline V and J ends were trimmed by 4 bases and 4 bases, with 11 bases remaining between them. Per germline, CDR1 SEHNR and CDR2 FQNEAQ (reference sequence). The CDR3 reads CASSSTGHYEQYF. The CDR3 DNA is TGTGCCAGCAGCTCAACGGGACATTACGAGCAGTACTTC.

This clonotype came up once. This sequence joins TRBV5-1 and TRBJ2-3, with D perhaps matching TRBD2 (5 bases). The germline gives CDR1 SGHRS, CDR2 YFSETQ. CDR3 length: 17 residues. Trimming pared 2 bases from V and 0 bases from J, leaving 16 bases between. CDR3 residues: CASSLGRGGPSTDTQYF. CDR3 DNA sequence: TGCGCCAGCAGCTTAGGTCGAGGCGGGCCTAGCACAGATACGCAGTATTTT.

The chain has TRBV5-1 and TRBJ2-1; D uncertain. CDR1 is SGHRS and CDR2 is YFSETQ in the germline V gene. The CDR3 is made up of 15 amino acids. Trimming left V 5 bases short and J 1 base short, with 13 bases between. CDR3 sequence: CASRLLGSSYNEQFF. The DNA of the CDR3 is TGCGCCAGCAGACTCCTGGGTAGTTCCTACAATGAGCAGTTCTTC.